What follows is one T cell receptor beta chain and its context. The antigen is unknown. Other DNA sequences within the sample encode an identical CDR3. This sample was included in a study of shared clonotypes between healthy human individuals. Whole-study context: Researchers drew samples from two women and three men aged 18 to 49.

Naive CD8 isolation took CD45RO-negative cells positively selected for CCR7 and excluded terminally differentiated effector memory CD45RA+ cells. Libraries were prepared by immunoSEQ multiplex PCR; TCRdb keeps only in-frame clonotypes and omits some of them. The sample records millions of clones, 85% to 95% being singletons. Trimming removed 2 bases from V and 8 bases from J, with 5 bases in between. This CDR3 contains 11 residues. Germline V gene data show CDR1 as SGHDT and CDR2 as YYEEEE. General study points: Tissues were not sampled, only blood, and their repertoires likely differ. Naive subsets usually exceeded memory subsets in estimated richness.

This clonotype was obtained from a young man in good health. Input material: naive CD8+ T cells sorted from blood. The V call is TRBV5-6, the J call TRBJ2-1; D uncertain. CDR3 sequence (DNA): TGTGCCAGCAGCTTTGGGGATGAGCAGTTCTTC. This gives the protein CASSFGDEQFF. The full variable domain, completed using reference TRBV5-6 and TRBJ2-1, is DAGVTQSPTHLIKTRGQQVTLRCSPKSGHDTVSWYQQALGQGPQFIFQYYEEEERQRGNFPDRFSGHQFPNYSSELNVNALLLGDSALYLCASSFGDEQFFGPGTRLTVL.